These 5 T cell receptor beta chains originate from one sample sequenced in a study of Graves' ophthalmopathy and Graves' hyperthyroidism. RNA transcripts provided the template for amplifying TCR beta CDR3 regions. Scientists carried out first-round RT-PCR using HTBI primers and then a second-round multiplex PCR. TCRdb itself ran the multiplex PCR reads through MiXCR, one entry per CDR3 protein. Of 600,000 to 950,000 distinct CDR3 sequences in the sample, roughly 40% were seen once. The sequencing sample was made of peripheral blood. These receptors all stem from an adult man with Graves' ophthalmopathy.

Note on this clonotype: Its ends do not fully match the called genes, so a read error is possible. The V gene is TRBV5-1, the J gene TRBJ1-4; D remains unclear. Germline CDR1 reads SGHRS; CDR2 reads YFSETQ. This CDR3 comprises 14 residues. CDR3 nucleotide sequence: TGCGCCAGCAGCTCGACGGCAACTAATGGAAAACTGTTTTTT. It specifies CASSSTATNGKLFF.

V gene TRBV7-2 combines with J gene TRBJ2-7, with D possibly TRBD1 on 6 matching bases. Germline V gene data show CDR1 as SGHTA and CDR2 as FQGNSA. This CDR3 region has 14 residues. V was pared by 5 bases and J by 0 bases, with 11 bases between. The CDR3 bases are TGTGCCAGCAGCCCGGGGACACCCTCCTACGAGCAGTACTTC. Translation: CASSPGTPSYEQYF.

This clonotype was observed a single time. The V gene is TRBV7-8, the J gene TRBJ1-2, with TRBD1 matching 9 bases. V lost 4 bases, J lost 6 bases, and 6 bases stayed unmatched. This CDR3 has 14 amino acids. Germline values: CDR1 SGHVS, CDR2 FQNEAQ. In nucleotides, the CDR3 is TGTGCCAGCAGCTCCGACGGGACAGGGAATGGCTACACCTTC. Residues: CASSSDGTGNGYTF.

In its sample, this clonotype was seen a few times. This chain connects TRBV11-3 to TRBJ1-3, with D unresolved. The CDR3 is made up of 16 amino acids. Germline assignment: CDR1 SGHNT and CDR2 YENEEA. The V and J ends lost 6 bases and 0 bases respectively, with 15 bases between them. As DNA, the CDR3 is TGTGCCAGCAGACATACGCAGGCATTCTCTGGAAACACCATATATTTT. It codes for CASRHTQAFSGNTIYF.

A remark on this clonotype: This may be a read error, as it is one base from a much larger clone. The rearrangement joins TRBV25-1 to TRBJ1-1, with 7 nucleotides matching TRBD1. This CDR3 region has 13 residues. Looked up from germline, CDR1 is MGHDK and CDR2 is SYGVNS. As DNA, the CDR3 is TGTGCCAGCAGCCCACCAGGACAGGAGGTGGCTCTCTTT. This sequence encodes CASSPPGQEVALF.